Listed below are T cell receptor beta chains from one sample, sequenced in a study of CD8+CD57+ T cells in acquired aplastic anemia. TCRdb re-called the reads with MiXCR, one entry per CDR3 protein. Among 100,000 to 150,000 distinct CDR3 sequences listed, less than 50% were seen once. Sequenced sample: sorted CD4+, CD8+, or CD8+CD57+ T cells (not recorded which) from PBMCs. Every receptor here comes from a human donor with aplastic anemia. Each CDR3 is given with its conserved first and last residue. D genes are given only for firm matches. Not every row has a clone size; where given, it reads once, few, many or a size class.

clone_size: many
j_call: TRBJ1-2
v_call: TRBV19
d_call: .
cdr3_aa: CASSLSGVYGYTF
cdr3_nt: TGTGCCAGTAGCCTCTCAGGGGTATATGGCTACACCTTC

clone_size: .
j_call: TRBJ2-7
v_call: TRBV10-3
d_call: .
cdr3_aa: CAISEPGGDNEQYF
cdr3_nt: TGTGCCATCAGTGAACCCGGGGGAGACAACGAGCAGTACTTC

clone_size: many
j_call: TRBJ2-4
v_call: TRBV10-2
d_call: .
cdr3_aa: CASSRPGENIQYF
cdr3_nt: TGCGCCAGCAGCCGGCCAGGGGAGAACATTCAGTACTTC

clone_size: many
j_call: TRBJ1-4
v_call: TRBV6-1
d_call: .
cdr3_aa: CASSEAGGQLFF
cdr3_nt: TGTGCCAGCAGTGAAGCCGGAGGGCAGCTGTTTTTT

clone_size: .
j_call: TRBJ1-1
v_call: TRBV10-3
d_call: .
cdr3_aa: CAISRMANTGAFF
cdr3_nt: TGTGCCATCAGTCGTATGGCGAACACTGGAGCTTTCTTT

clone_size: many
j_call: TRBJ1-6
v_call: TRBV19
d_call: .
cdr3_aa: CASSPRRDELQSSPLHF
cdr3_nt: TGTGCCAGTAGCCCTAGGAGGGACGAACTTCAGAGTTCACCCCTCCACTTT

clone_size: .
j_call: TRBJ1-1
v_call: TRBV20-1
d_call: .
cdr3_aa: CSAHSLGGAFF
cdr3_nt: TGCAGTGCTCATAGTCTTGGGGGAGCTTTCTTT

clone_size: many
j_call: TRBJ2-7
v_call: TRBV14
d_call: .
cdr3_aa: CASSQLGSSGAPKQYF
cdr3_nt: TGTGCCAGCAGCCAATTGGGTTCGTCAGGGGCCCCGAAGCAGTACTTC

clone_size: .
j_call: TRBJ2-7
v_call: TRBV7-9
d_call: TRBD1
cdr3_aa: CASSPGDRDHEQYF
cdr3_nt: TGTGCCAGCAGCCCCGGCGACAGGGACCACGAGCAGTACTTC

clone_size: .
j_call: TRBJ2-3
v_call: TRBV19
d_call: .
cdr3_aa: CASSTRTDTQYF
cdr3_nt: TGTGCCAGTAGTACCCGGACAGATACGCAGTATTTT

clone_size: .
j_call: TRBJ1-6
v_call: TRBV5-6
d_call: TRBD1
cdr3_aa: CASSLIGDRESYNSPLHF
cdr3_nt: TGTGCCAGCAGCCTAATCGGGGACAGGGAGTCCTATAATTCACCCCTCCACTTT

clone_size: many
j_call: TRBJ1-2
v_call: TRBV6-5
d_call: .
cdr3_aa: CASSSTYLQGGYTF
cdr3_nt: TGTGCCAGCAGTTCGACCTATCTTCAAGGTGGCTACACCTTC

clone_size: many
j_call: TRBJ1-2
v_call: TRBV24-1
d_call: .
cdr3_aa: CATSEGRSGYTF
cdr3_nt: TGTGCCACCAGTGAGGGGCGGTCTGGCTACACCTTC

clone_size: .
j_call: TRBJ1-1
v_call: TRBV29-1
d_call: TRBD1
cdr3_aa: CSVRGQKNTEAFF
cdr3_nt: TGCAGCGTGAGGGGACAGAAGAACACTGAAGCTTTCTTT

clone_size: many
j_call: TRBJ1-1
v_call: TRBV6-1
d_call: .
cdr3_aa: CASKMNTEAFF
cdr3_nt: TGTGCCAGTAAGATGAACACTGAAGCTTTCTTT

clone_size: .
j_call: TRBJ2-1
v_call: TRBV4-3
d_call: .
cdr3_aa: CASSQTSMLNEQFF
cdr3_nt: TGCGCCAGCAGCCAAACCAGTATGCTCAATGAGCAGTTCTTC

clone_size: .
j_call: TRBJ1-2
v_call: TRBV7-9
d_call: .
cdr3_aa: CASGLAANYGYTF
cdr3_nt: TGTGCCAGCGGCTTGGCCGCGAACTACGGCTACACCTTC

clone_size: .
j_call: TRBJ1-1
v_call: TRBV29-1
d_call: TRBD1
cdr3_aa: CSVGQGETEAFF
cdr3_nt: TGCAGCGTGGGGCAGGGGGAAACTGAAGCTTTCTTT